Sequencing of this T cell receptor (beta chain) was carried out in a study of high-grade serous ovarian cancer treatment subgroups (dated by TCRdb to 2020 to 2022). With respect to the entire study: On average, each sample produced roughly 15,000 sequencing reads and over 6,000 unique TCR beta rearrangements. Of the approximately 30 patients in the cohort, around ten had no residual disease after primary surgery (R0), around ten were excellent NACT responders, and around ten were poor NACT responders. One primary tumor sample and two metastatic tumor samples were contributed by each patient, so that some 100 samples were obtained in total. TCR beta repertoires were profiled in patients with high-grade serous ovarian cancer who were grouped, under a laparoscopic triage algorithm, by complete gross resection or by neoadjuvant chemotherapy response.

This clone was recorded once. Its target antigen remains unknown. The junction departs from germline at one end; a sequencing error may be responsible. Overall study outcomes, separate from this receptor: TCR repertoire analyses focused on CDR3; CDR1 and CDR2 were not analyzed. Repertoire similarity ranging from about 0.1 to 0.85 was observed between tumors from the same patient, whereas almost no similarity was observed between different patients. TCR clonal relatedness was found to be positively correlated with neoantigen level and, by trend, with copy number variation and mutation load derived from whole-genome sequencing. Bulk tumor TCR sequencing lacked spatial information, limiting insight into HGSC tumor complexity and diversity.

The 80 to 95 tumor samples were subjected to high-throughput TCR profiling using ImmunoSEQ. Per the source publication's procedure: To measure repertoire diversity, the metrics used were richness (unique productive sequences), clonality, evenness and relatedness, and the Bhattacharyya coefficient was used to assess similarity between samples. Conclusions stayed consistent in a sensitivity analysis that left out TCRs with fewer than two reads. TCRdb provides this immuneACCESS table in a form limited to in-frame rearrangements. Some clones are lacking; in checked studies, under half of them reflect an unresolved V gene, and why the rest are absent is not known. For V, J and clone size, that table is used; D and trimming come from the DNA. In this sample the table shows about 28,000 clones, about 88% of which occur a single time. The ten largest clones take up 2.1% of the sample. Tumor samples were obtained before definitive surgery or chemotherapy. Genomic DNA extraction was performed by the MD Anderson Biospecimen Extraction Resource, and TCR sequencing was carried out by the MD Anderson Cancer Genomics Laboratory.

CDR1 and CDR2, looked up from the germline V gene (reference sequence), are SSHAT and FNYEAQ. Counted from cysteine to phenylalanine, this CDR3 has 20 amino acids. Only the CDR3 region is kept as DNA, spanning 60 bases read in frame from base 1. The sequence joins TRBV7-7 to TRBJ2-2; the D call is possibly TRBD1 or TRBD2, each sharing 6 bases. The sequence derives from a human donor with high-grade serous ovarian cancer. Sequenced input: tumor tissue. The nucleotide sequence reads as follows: TGTGCTAGCAGCTCTTATCAACGGGGGCCGATGCGGGATCACACCGGGGAGCTGTTTTTT. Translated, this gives CASSSYQRGPMRDHTGELFF.